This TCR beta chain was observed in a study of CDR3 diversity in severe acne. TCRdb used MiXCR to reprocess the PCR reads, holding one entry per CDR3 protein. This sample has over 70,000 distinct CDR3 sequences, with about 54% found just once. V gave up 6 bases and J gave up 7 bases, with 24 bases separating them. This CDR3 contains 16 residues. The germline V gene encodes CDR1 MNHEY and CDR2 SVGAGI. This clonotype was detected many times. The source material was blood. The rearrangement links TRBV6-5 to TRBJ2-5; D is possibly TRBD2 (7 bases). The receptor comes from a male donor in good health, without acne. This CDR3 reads CASSLRGGPSAATQYF. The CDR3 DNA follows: TGTGCCAGCAGCTTAAGGGGGGGCCCCTCGGCAGCGACCCAGTACTTC.